This TCR beta chain was sequenced for a study of blood T cell repertoires in COVID-19. Study as a whole: Samples of COVID-19 (acute and convalescent) were obtained from the United States, Italy and Spain. Nucleic acid was either cDNA or gDNA, and it came from T cells, B-cell-depleted T cells, or PBMCs.

Per the study methods: Nucleated cell number was recorded as an estimate derived from reference gene primer amplification. Using immunoSEQ multiplex PCR, the repertoire was profiled, and TCRdb retains in-frame clones only, with some absent. V and J calls and clone size are copied from that table; D and trimming were computed from the DNA. Among approximately 81,000 clones listed, around 89% were seen once. The CDR3 length is 14 residues. The germline gives CDR1 MNHEY, CDR2 SVGEGT. V lost 4 bases to trimming and J lost 5 bases; unmatched junction nucleotides: 8. The source is a man between 65 and 85 years old with active or convalescent COVID-19. Source material: peripheral blood. This chain uses TRBV6-2 or TRBV6-3 with TRBJ2-7, with TRBD2 matching over 7 bases. The CDR3 DNA sequence: TGTGCCAGCAGTTCGTTGGACCGGGGGGACGAGCAGTACTTC. This sequence encodes CASSSLDRGDEQYF.